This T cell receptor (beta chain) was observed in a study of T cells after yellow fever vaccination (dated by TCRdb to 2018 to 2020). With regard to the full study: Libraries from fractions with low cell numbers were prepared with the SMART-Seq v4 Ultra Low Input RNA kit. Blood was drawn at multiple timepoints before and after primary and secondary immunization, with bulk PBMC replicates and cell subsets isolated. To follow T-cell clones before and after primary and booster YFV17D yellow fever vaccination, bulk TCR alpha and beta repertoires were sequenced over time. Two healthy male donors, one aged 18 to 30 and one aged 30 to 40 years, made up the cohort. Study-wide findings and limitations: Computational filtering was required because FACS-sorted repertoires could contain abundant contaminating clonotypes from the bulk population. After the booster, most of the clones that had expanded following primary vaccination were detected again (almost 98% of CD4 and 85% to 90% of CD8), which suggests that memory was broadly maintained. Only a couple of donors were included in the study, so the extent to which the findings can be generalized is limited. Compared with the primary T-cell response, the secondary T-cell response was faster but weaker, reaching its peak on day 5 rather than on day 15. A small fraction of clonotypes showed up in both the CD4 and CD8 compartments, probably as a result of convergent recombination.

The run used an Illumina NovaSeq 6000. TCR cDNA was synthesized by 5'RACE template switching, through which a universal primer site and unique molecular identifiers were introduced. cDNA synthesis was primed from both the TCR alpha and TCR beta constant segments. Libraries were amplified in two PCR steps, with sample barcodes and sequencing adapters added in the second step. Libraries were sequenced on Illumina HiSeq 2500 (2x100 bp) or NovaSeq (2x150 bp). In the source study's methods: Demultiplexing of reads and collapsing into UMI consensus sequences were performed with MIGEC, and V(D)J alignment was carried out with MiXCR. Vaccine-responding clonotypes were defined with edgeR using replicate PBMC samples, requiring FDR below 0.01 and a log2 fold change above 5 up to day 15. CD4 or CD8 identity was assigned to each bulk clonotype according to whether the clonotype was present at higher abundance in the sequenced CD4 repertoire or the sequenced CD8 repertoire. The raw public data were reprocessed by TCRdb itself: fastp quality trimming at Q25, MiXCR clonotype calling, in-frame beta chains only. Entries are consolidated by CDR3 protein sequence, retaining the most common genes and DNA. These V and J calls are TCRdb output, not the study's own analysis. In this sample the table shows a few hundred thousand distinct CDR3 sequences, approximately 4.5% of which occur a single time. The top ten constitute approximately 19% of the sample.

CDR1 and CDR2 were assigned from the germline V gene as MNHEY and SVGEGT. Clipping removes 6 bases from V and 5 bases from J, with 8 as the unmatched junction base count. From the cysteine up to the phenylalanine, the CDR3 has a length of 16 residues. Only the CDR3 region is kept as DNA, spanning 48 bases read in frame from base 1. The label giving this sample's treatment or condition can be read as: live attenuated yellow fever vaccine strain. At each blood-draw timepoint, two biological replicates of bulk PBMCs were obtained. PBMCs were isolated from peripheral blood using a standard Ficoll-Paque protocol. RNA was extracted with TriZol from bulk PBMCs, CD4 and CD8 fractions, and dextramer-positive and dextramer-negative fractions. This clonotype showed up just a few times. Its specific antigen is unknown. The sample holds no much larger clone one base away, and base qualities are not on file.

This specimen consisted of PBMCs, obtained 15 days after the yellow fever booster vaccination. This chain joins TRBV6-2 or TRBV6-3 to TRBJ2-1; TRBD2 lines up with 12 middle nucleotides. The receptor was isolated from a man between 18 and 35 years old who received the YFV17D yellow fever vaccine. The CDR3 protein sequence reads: CASSKRGLAGHNEQFF. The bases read TGTGCCAGCAGCAAAAGGGGACTAGCGGGTCACAATGAGCAGTTCTTC.